These 32 T cell receptor beta chains share one sample of origin, sequenced in a study of cytomegalovirus exposure and HLA in healthy donors. Primers included in the PCR were 60 Vbeta and 13 Jbeta primers. Profiled with immunoSEQ multiplex PCR; TCRdb holds only in-frame clones, not every one. The table records approximately 60,000 clones, about 80% of them present only once. The sequenced sample was PBMCs. The receptors here all came from a man aged 40-49 years in good health and CMV-seronegative.

V usage is TRBV28 and J usage is TRBJ1-5, with D perhaps matching TRBD1 (6 bases). V was clipped by 7 bases and J by 6 bases, with 19 bases between them. The CDR3 length is 15 residues. Germline CDR1 MDHEN, CDR2 SYDVKM. CDR3 nucleotides: TGTGCCAGCACCACCCCCGGGGCAGGGGTTCAGCCCCAGCATTTT. Protein: CASTTPGAGVQPQHF.

This clone was recorded only once. The gene calls are TRBV28 and TRBJ1-1, with D perhaps TRBD1 (6 bases). V was clipped by 5 bases and J by 1 base, with 14 bases between them. This CDR3 has 15 residues. Germline CDR1 MDHEN, CDR2 SYDVKM. CDR3 loop: CASSEPGQKNTEAFF. CDR3 coding DNA: TGTGCCAGCAGTGAACCGGGACAAAAGAACACTGAAGCTTTCTTT.

The gene calls are TRBV5-1 and TRBJ1-1; 7 nucleotides agree with TRBD1. The CDR3 has 16 residues. The junction had 9 bases not matched to a gene; V was cut back by 0 bases and J by 4 bases. CDR1 is SGHRS, CDR2 YFSETQ, per germline. The DNA of the CDR3 is TGCGCCAGCAGCTTGGCAGTCCAGGGGGTCAGCACTGAAGCTTTCTTT. This sequence encodes CASSLAVQGVSTEAFF.

This clone turned up a few times. J is TRBJ2-7 and V is TRBV6-1; the match to TRBD1 covers 8 bases. V shed 6 bases and J 2 bases; nucleotides not matched to a gene: 6. The CDR3 spans 14 residues. Germline CDR1 and CDR2: MNHNS and SASEGT. CDR3 sequence: CASRGTGRTYEQYV. The DNA of the CDR3 is TGTGCCAGCAGGGGGACAGGTAGGACCTACGAGCAGTACGTC.

The V gene is TRBV7-6, the J gene TRBJ2-1; TRBD1 matches at 7 bases. V dropped 1 base and J dropped 3; count of bases not matched to a gene: 6. The CDR3 contains 16 residues. CDR1 and CDR2 from the germline V gene are SGHVS and FNYEAQ. The CDR3 sequence is CASSLDRDRYYNEQFF. CDR3 nucleotide sequence: TGTGCCAGCAGCTTAGACCGGGACAGATACTACAATGAGCAGTTCTTC.

The chain links TRBV4-3 to TRBJ2-7, with 12 bases aligning to TRBD2. V was clipped by 0 bases and J by 2 bases; unmatched bases: 8. CDR1 is LGHNA and CDR2 is YSLEER in the germline V gene. This CDR3 is 18 amino acids long. The CDR3 DNA reads as TGCGCCAGCAGCCAAGATAACTTGGCTAGCGGGGGGGCCTACGAGCAGTACTTC. Translating it yields CASSQDNLASGGAYEQYF.

CDR3 residues: CASSREGIEKLFF. CDR3 DNA sequence: TGTGCCAGCAGCCGGGAGGGGATTGAAAAACTGTTTTTT. The chain couples TRBV7-2 to TRBJ1-4; D is possibly TRBD1 (5 bases). Germline-derived CDR1 and CDR2 are SGHTA and FQGNSA. Between the trimmed V and J ends, which lost 5 bases and 7 bases, there was a span of 11 bases. This CDR3 contains 13 residues.

The chain is built from TRBV27 and TRBJ1-4; 10 bases line up with TRBD1. Trimming cost V 0 bases and J 7 bases; bases outside gene matches: 2. This CDR3 has 15 residues. The germline V gene has CDR1 MNHEY and CDR2 SMNVEV (reference sequence). The CDR3 DNA sequence: TGTGCCAGCAGTTTATCGACAGGGGGCGTTGAAAAACTGTTTTTT. It yields the protein CASSLSTGGVEKLFF. The full variable domain, its missing parts supplied by reference TRBV27 and TRBJ1-4, is EAQVTQNPRYLITVTGKKLTVTCSQNMNHEYMSWYRQDPGLGLRQIYYSMNVEVTDKGDVPEGYKVSRKEKRNFPLILESPSPNQTSLYFCASSLSTGGVEKLFFGSGTQLSVL.

This clone has only a few counts. This chain joins TRBV7-3 and TRBJ1-1; 8 bases align to TRBD1. Germline V gene lookup returns CDR1 SGHTA and CDR2 FQGTGA. This CDR3 comprises 16 residues. The junction had 14 bases not matched to a gene; V was cut back by 6 bases and J by 5 bases. The CDR3 here is CASSRQPGQGGTEAFF. The CDR3 DNA sequence: TGTGCCAGCAGTCGCCAGCCCGGACAGGGCGGGACTGAAGCTTTCTTT. Variable domain in full (rest from reference TRBV7-3 and TRBJ1-1): GAGVSQTPSNKVTEKGKYVELRCDPISGHTALYWYRQSLGQGPEFLIYFQGTGAADDSGLPNDRFFAVRPEGSVSTLKIQRTERGDSAVYLCASSRQPGQGGTEAFFGQGTRLTVV.

The chain employs TRBV5-6 and TRBJ1-4; no firm D call. The CDR3 length is 15 residues. The germline V and J ends were trimmed by 4 bases and 8 bases, with 18 bases remaining between them. CDR1 is SGHDT and CDR2 is YYEEEE in the germline V gene. DNA for the CDR3: TGTGCCAGCAGCGTGGGAGGTGCGGGCCGAGAAAAACTGTTTTTT. Its protein is CASSVGGAGREKLFF.

J is TRBJ2-3 and V is TRBV5-6; D gene unclear. Trimming cost V 1 base and J 1 base, with 13 bases left between them. CDR3 length: 16 residues. The V gene's germline CDR1 is SGHDT and CDR2 YYEEEE. The DNA of the CDR3 is TGTGCCAGCAGCTTGAGATTTTCCCGGGGCACAGATACGCAGTATTTT. Protein: CASSLRFSRGTDTQYF.

The chain couples TRBV4-3 to TRBJ1-2, with 8 nucleotides matching TRBD1. The CDR3 runs to 15 residues. Looked up from germline, CDR1 is LGHNA and CDR2 is YSLEER. Trimming took 0 bases from V and 4 from J; bases not matched to a gene: 4. CDR3 region: CASSQEWTGTYGYTF. The CDR3 DNA reads as TGCGCCAGCAGCCAAGAGTGGACAGGGACCTATGGCTACACCTTC.

The chain uses TRBV20-1 and TRBJ2-1; the D is unclear. Between the trimmed V and J ends, which lost 5 bases and 5 bases, there was a span of 7 bases. CDR3 length: 11 amino acids. Germline V gives CDR1 DFQATT, CDR2 SNEGSKA (reference sequence). CDR3 sequence reads: CSAAGNNEQFF. The CDR3 nucleotides read TGCAGTGCTGCAGGAAACAATGAGCAGTTCTTC.

This chain uses TRBV27 with TRBJ1-1; 12 nucleotides agree with TRBD1. The CDR3 extends over 17 amino acids. Looked up from germline, CDR1 is MNHEY and CDR2 is SMNVEV (reference sequence). V lost 4 bases to trimming and J lost 3 bases; unmatched junction nucleotides: 9. In DNA form, the CDR3 reads TGTGCCAGCAGTTCCGGGACAGGGGGCGCTTTTTACACTGAAGCTTTCTTT. The encoded protein is CASSSGTGGAFYTEAFF.

The rearrangement uses TRBV9 and TRBJ2-4, with D uncertain. The CDR3 runs to 14 residues. Trimming stripped 4 bases from V and 4 bases from J, with 12 bases between. The germline CDR1 and CDR2 sequences are SGDLS and YYNGEE. CDR3: CASSPTELKNIQYF. CDR3 DNA: TGTGCCAGCAGCCCTACAGAGCTGAAAAACATTCAGTACTTC.

The rearrangement joins TRBV4-3 to TRBJ1-2, with TRBD1 identical over 7 bases. Germline-derived CDR1 and CDR2 are LGHNA and YSLEER. The CDR3 spans 14 residues. With V trimmed by 3 bases and J by 3 bases, 4 bases remained unmatched. CDR3 DNA: TGCGCCAGCAGCCAGGGGACAGTCGACTATGGCTACACCTTC. The encoded protein is CASSQGTVDYGYTF.

This clone appeared once. CDR3 amino acids: CASSSPSTEAFF. The CDR3 region has the DNA TGTGCCAGCAGCTCCCCCAGCACTGAAGCTTTCTTT. V and J are TRBV11-2 and TRBJ1-1; D not resolved. This CDR3 comprises 12 residues. Germline assignment: CDR1 SGHAT and CDR2 FQNNGV. V shed 4 bases and J shed 4 bases, with 7 bases lying between them.

J is TRBJ2-6 and V is TRBV11-3; D perhaps matches TRBD1 (5 bases). The CDR3 extends over 15 amino acids. Deletions cut 5 bases from V and 1 base from J, with 9 bases between. Germline V gene lookup returns CDR1 SGHNT and CDR2 YENEEA. This CDR3 reads CASSNSGSGANVLTF. The DNA for the CDR3 is TGTGCCAGCAGCAACTCAGGGTCTGGGGCCAACGTCCTGACTTTC.

The chain carries TRBV9 and TRBJ2-1, with D possibly matching TRBD1 (6 bases). In germline, CDR1 is SGDLS, CDR2 YYNGEE. Trimming left V 0 bases short and J 4 bases short, with 14 bases between. This CDR3 spans 16 amino acids. The CDR3 spells CASSVEARGRYNEQFF. The CDR3 DNA follows: TGTGCCAGCAGCGTAGAGGCCAGGGGAAGGTACAATGAGCAGTTCTTC.

The table lists this clone with a few counts. J is TRBJ2-3 and V is TRBV9, with D perhaps matching TRBD1 (5 bases). This CDR3 contains 15 residues. V dropped 2 bases and J dropped 2 bases, with 12 bases sitting between them. Germline CDR1 is SGDLS and CDR2 is YYNGEE. The CDR3 reads CASSVGPTYTDTQYF. The DNA of the CDR3 is TGTGCCAGCAGCGTGGGGCCGACTTACACAGATACGCAGTATTTT.

This clone was counted a few times. The chain joins TRBV4-2 to TRBJ1-2; no clear D. Germline V gene data show CDR1 as LGHNA and CDR2 as YNFKEQ. The CDR3 extends over 15 amino acids. V gave up 1 base and J gave up 3 bases, with 12 bases separating them. CDR3 amino acids: CASSQVRDSDYGYTF. Here the CDR3 DNA reads TGTGCCAGCAGCCAAGTTCGGGATTCGGACTATGGCTACACCTTC.

This sequence joins TRBV28 and TRBJ1-6, with D possibly matching TRBD1 (5 bases). Germline CDR1 is MDHEN and CDR2 is SYDVKM. The CDR3 is 18 amino acids. With 3 bases removed from V and 1 base from J, the gap between germline ends came to 16 bases. CDR3 sequence: CASSFSQGLGSYNSPLHF. DNA of the CDR3: TGTGCCAGCAGTTTCTCTCAGGGCTTGGGGTCCTATAATTCACCCCTCCACTTT. Supplemented by reference TRBV28 and TRBJ1-6, the full variable domain reads DVKVTQSSRYLVKRTGEKVFLECVQDMDHENMFWYRQDPGLGLRLIYFSYDVKMKEKGDIPEGYSVSREKKERFSLILESASTNQTSMYLCASSFSQGLGSYNSPLHFGNGTRLTVT.

This sequence joins TRBV6-1 and TRBJ2-5, with 8 bases fitting TRBD1. The germline V gene encodes CDR1 MNHNS and CDR2 SASEGT. V was clipped by 5 bases and J by 6 bases; unmatched bases: 8. The CDR3 extends over 14 amino acids. CDR3 protein: CASSHRTGMKTQYF. As DNA, the CDR3 is TGTGCCAGCAGTCATCGGACAGGGATGAAGACCCAGTACTTC.

The CDR3 spells CASSEVLGENTEAFF. CDR3 sequence (DNA): TGCGCCAGCAGTGAGGTCCTAGGGGAGAACACTGAAGCTTTCTTT. This chain uses TRBV10-1 with TRBJ1-1, with TRBD1 as a possible D gene (5 bases). CDR1 is WNHNN and CDR2 is SYGVQD in the germline V gene (reference sequence). The CDR3 totals 15 residues. The V and J ends lost 2 bases and 1 base respectively, with 11 bases between them.

The chain is built from TRBV19 and TRBJ1-1; 7 nucleotides agree with TRBD1. V dropped 1 base and J dropped 7; count of bases not matched to a gene: 3. This CDR3 comprises 13 residues. The germline V gene encodes CDR1 LNHDA and CDR2 SQIVND (reference sequence). The CDR3 nucleotides read TGTGCCAGTAGTATAGTCCGGGACAGTGAAGCTTTCTTT. This encodes CASSIVRDSEAFF.

The chain uses TRBV6-6 and TRBJ1-3; D uncertain. This CDR3 is 15 amino acids long. Germline V gives CDR1 MNHNY, CDR2 SVGAGI (reference sequence). The ends were cut back, 2 bases at V and 0 bases at J, with 8 bases in the middle. For the CDR3, the DNA is TGTGCCAGCAGTTACCCCGAGAACTCTGGAAACACCATATATTTT. It specifies CASSYPENSGNTIYF.

The chain employs TRBV7-2 and TRBJ2-3; D unclear. V was cut by 5 bases and J by 3 bases, with 15 bases left in between. This CDR3 region has 15 residues. Germline CDR1 SGHTA, CDR2 FQGNSA. The CDR3, as DNA: TGTGCCAGCAGCCGTGGAGTGCCGATAACAGATACGCAGTATTTT. Amino acids: CASSRGVPITDTQYF.

The rearrangement uses TRBV25-1 and TRBJ1-2; D is unresolved. Germline V CDR1 and CDR2: MGHDK, SYGVNS. Trimming took off 4 bases at V and 7 bases at J, with 13 bases between the two ends. CDR3 length: 13 residues. Here the CDR3 reads CASSATGFLGYTF. The CDR3 DNA is TGTGCCAGCAGTGCTACGGGATTTCTTGGCTACACCTTC.

This chain links TRBV14 with TRBJ2-1; 13 nucleotides align to TRBD2. Germline assignment: CDR1 SGHDN and CDR2 FVKESK. Trimming removed 5 bases from V and 7 bases from J; junction bases left unmatched: 14. The CDR3 has 18 amino acids. In nucleotides, the CDR3 is TGTGCCAGCAGCGCGGGACTAGCGGGACCTATCCCTCGGAATGAGCAGTTCTTC. As protein: CASSAGLAGPIPRNEQFF.

V and J are TRBV30 and TRBJ2-7, with a possible D match to TRBD2 (7 bases). The ends were cut back, 1 base at V and 4 bases at J, with 14 bases in the middle. CDR1 is GTSNPN, CDR2 SVGIG, per germline (reference sequence). This CDR3 is 14 amino acids long. CDR3 bases: TGTGCCTGGAGTGCCGGCGGGGGCGTGTACGAGCAGTACTTC. Its translation is CAWSAGGGVYEQYF.

The chain carries TRBV2 and TRBJ1-6; possible D gene TRBD1, 5 bases. Trimming pared 6 bases from V and 12 bases from J, leaving 18 bases between. From germline, CDR1 is SNHLY and CDR2 FYNNEI. There are 14 residues in the CDR3. CDR3 region: CASSAAGGKKPLHF. CDR3 nucleotide sequence: TGTGCCAGCAGCGCGGCGGGGGGAAAGAAACCCCTCCACTTT. Using reference TRBV2 and TRBJ1-6 for the parts outside the CDR3, the full variable domain is EPEVTQTPSHQVTQMGQEVILRCVPISNHLYFYWYRQILGQKVEFLVSFYNNEISEKSEIFDDQFSVERPDGSNFTLKIRSTKLEDSAMYFCASSAAGGKKPLHFGNGTRLTVT.

The J gene is TRBJ2-5, the V gene TRBV7-6; D possibly corresponds to TRBD1 (6 bases). Between the trimmed V and J ends, which lost 8 bases and 3 bases, there was a span of 19 bases. The germline V gene has CDR1 SGHVS and CDR2 FNYEAQ. The CDR3 spans 15 residues. CDR3 loop: CASGRTGHFEETQYF. In DNA form, the CDR3 reads TGTGCCAGCGGACGTACGGGACACTTCGAAGAGACCCAGTACTTC.